This T cell receptor (beta chain) emerged from a study of blood T cell repertoires in COVID-19. Study information: The origin of the acute and convalescent COVID-19 samples was the United States, Italy and Spain. T cells, B-cell-depleted T cells, or PBMCs provided the cDNA or gDNA that served as material.

This clone was seen only once. Under the authors' procedure: Reference gene primer amplification gave nucleated cell count estimates. The protocol was immunoSEQ multiplex PCR, while the TCRdb copy is restricted to in-frame clones and leaves out a portion. V and J calls and clone size are as listed in that table; D and trimming were resolved from the DNA. The data show roughly 46,000 clones, approximately 84% seen once. Germline assignment: CDR1 LNHDA and CDR2 SQIVND (reference sequence). The CDR3 is made up of 17 amino acids. With 6 bases clipped from V and 6 bases from J, the junction kept 16 bases outside the gene matches.

The receptor was isolated from a man between 60 and 75 years old with acute or convalescent COVID-19. The sample consisted of peripheral blood. The J gene is TRBJ2-1, the V gene TRBV19; 8 bases agree with TRBD2. Written as DNA, the CDR3 is TGTGCCAGTAGGCCGGGATCCGGACTAGCTCGGGCCAATGAGCAGTTCTTC. As protein: CASRPGSGLARANEQFF.